A selection of T cell receptor beta chains follows, all from one sample in a study of Graves' ophthalmopathy and Graves' hyperthyroidism. One entry per CDR3 protein, called by TCRdb with MiXCR from the multiplex PCR reads. The sample lists 300,000 to 450,000 distinct CDR3 sequences, roughly a sixth occurring once. The specimen sequenced was peripheral blood. These receptors were taken from an adult woman with stable Graves' hyperthyroidism. Each CDR3 is given with its conserved first and last residue.

V,J,CDR3
TRBV6-2/TRBV6-3,TRBJ2-7,CASSYSGVSREQYF
TRBV28,TRBJ1-1,CASSLPYRAQLNTEAFF
TRBV30,TRBJ2-5,CAWSSGSQETQYF
TRBV13,TRBJ2-2,CASSLASGQVDGELFF
TRBV24-1,TRBJ1-1,CATSDRRDTEAFF
TRBV6-1,TRBJ1-5,CASSESTVRGNQPQHF
TRBV11-2,TRBJ2-5,CASSFDRGRGETQYF
TRBV12-3/TRBV12-4,TRBJ1-5,CASSSFERPQHF
TRBV24-1,TRBJ2-7,CATRDEREAHEQYF
TRBV3-1,TRBJ1-5,CASSQDVTGGQPQHF
TRBV19,TRBJ2-7,CASSIMGPWTSGGALYEQYF
TRBV6-1,TRBJ1-3,CASRVLTAAGNTIYF
TRBV20-1,TRBJ1-5,CSARDPGGNQPQHF
TRBV29-1,TRBJ2-7,CSARDAGSYEQYF
TRBV21-1,TRBJ2-7,CATLSRTGPLKPTVLHEQYF
TRBV4-3,TRBJ1-5,CASSQWLGGINQPQHF
TRBV19,TRBJ2-5,CASSMLGEETQYF
TRBV20-1,TRBJ2-5,CSARGGDRGHQETQYF
TRBV12-3/TRBV12-4,TRBJ1-1,CASSPQRTEAFF
TRBV29-1,TRBJ2-7,CSVELGQGTYEQYF
TRBV4-1,TRBJ1-1,CASSQGQENTEAFF
TRBV28,TRBJ1-1,CASSGPSGGTGSEAFF
TRBV6-5,TRBJ2-4,CASSYDSVAKNIKYF
TRBV27,TRBJ2-5,CASSRQGDETQYF
TRBV24-1,TRBJ1-2,CATSDAGGAGYGYTF
TRBV30,TRBJ2-7,CAWDRAGTGLYEQYF
TRBV27,TRBJ2-7,CASSLSNGANYEQYF
TRBV28,TRBJ1-5,CASSFSYRRGRAEQPQHF
TRBV30,TRBJ1-5,CAWSVGAGQPQHF